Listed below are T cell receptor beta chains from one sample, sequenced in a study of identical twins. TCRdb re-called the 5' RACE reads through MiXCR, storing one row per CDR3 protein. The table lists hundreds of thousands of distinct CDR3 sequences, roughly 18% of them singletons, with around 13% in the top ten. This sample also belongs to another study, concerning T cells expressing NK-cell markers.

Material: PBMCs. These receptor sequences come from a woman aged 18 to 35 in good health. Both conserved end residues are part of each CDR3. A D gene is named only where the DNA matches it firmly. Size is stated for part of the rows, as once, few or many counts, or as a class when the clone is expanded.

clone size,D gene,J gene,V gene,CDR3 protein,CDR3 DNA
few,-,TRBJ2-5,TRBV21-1,CASSKATSGGAETQYF,TGTGCCAGCAGCAAAGCCACTAGCGGGGGGGCAGAGACCCAGTACTTC
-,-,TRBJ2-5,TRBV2,CASSDWGGTQYF,TGTGCCAGCAGTGATTGGGGCGGGACCCAGTACTTC
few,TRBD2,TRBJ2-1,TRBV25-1,CASSEPASGDNEQFF,TGTGCCAGCAGTGAACCCGCTAGCGGCGACAATGAGCAGTTCTTC
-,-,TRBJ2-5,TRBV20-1,CSAPRSNIGQYF,TGCAGTGCTCCCAGGAGCAACATCGGCCAGTACTTC
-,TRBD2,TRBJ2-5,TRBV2,CASSGAGTSGPQETQYF,TGTGCCAGCAGTGGAGCCGGGACTAGCGGGCCACAAGAGACCCAGTACTTC
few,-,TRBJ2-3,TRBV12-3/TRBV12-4,CASSSRFEGGTDTQYF,TGTGCCAGCAGTTCCCGTTTTGAGGGGGGCACAGATACGCAGTATTTT
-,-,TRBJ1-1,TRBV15,CATSTRVEAFF,TGTGCCACCAGCACCAGGGTAGAAGCTTTCTTT
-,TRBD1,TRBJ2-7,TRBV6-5,CASIFDRGLYEQYF,TGTGCCAGCATTTTCGACAGGGGGTTATACGAGCAGTACTTC
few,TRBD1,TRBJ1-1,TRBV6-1,CASWRQGTNTEAFF,TGTGCCAGCTGGAGACAGGGGACCAACACTGAAGCTTTCTTT
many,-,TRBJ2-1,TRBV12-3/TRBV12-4,CASSGDETIRQFF,TGTGCCAGCAGTGGGGACGAGACGATTCGGCAGTTCTTC
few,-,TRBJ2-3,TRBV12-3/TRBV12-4,CASFGHSSTDTQYF,TGTGCCAGCTTCGGGCATTCTAGCACAGATACGCAGTATTTT
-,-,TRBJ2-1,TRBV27,CASSLLGALHNEQFF,TGTGCCAGCAGTTTATTGGGGGCTCTCCACAATGAGCAGTTCTTC
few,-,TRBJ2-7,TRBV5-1,CASARSAGSYEQYF,TGCGCCAGCGCTCGCTCGGCAGGCTCCTACGAGCAGTACTTC
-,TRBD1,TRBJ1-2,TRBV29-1,CSAWTGFNYTF,TGCAGCGCCTGGACAGGGTTCAACTACACCTTC
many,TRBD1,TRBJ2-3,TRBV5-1,CASSLQGGTDTQYF,TGTGCCAGCAGTTTACAGGGGGGCACAGATACGCAGTATTTT
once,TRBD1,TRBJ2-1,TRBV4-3,CASSQSPGTGTYNEQFF,TGCGCCAGCAGCCAGTCCCCCGGGACAGGGACCTACAATGAGCAGTTCTTC
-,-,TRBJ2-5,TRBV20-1,CSAVTGGRETQYF,TGCAGTGCTGTTACCGGGGGGCGGGAGACCCAGTACTTC
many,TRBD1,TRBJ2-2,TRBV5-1,CASSGQANTGELFF,TGCGCCAGCAGCGGACAGGCGAACACCGGGGAGCTGTTTTTT
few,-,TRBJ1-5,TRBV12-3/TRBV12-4,CASRIGGDQPQHF,TGTGCCAGCAGGATAGGGGGAGATCAGCCCCAGCATTTT
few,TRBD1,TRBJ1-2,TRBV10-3,CAISVTDRGGYTF,TGTGCCATCAGTGTAACTGACAGGGGTGGCTACACCTTC
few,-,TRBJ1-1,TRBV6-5,CASSSHDYRMNTEAFF,TGTGCCAGCAGTTCCCACGATTACAGAATGAACACTGAAGCTTTCTTT
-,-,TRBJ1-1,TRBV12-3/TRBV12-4,CASSFRGPGTEAFF,TGTGCCAGCAGTTTCCGGGGCCCTGGGACTGAAGCTTTCTTT
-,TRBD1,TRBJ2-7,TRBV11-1,CASSTTGQGFVRTYEQYF,TGTGCCAGCAGCACCACGGGACAGGGCTTTGTAAGAACCTACGAGCAGTACTTC
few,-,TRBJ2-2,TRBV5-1,CASSLNIGTGELFF,TGCGCCAGCAGCTTGAACATCGGAACCGGGGAGCTGTTTTTT
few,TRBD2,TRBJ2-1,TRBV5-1,CASRTSGDLYNEQFF,TGCGCCAGCCGGACTAGCGGGGATCTATACAATGAGCAGTTCTTC
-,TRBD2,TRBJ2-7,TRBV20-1,CSARLGLAPYEQYF,TGCAGTGCTAGATTGGGACTAGCGCCCTACGAGCAGTACTTC
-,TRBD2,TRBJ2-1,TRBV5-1,CASSLTGTSGIGEQFF,TGCGCCAGCAGCTTGACCGGGACTAGCGGGATAGGTGAGCAGTTCTTC
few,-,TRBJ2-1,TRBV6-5,CASIFSSPALYNEQFF,TGTGCCAGCATTTTTTCCAGTCCTGCCCTCTACAATGAGCAGTTCTTC
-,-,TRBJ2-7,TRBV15,CATSSLRSSYEQYF,TGTGCCACCAGTAGTCTACGTAGCTCCTACGAGCAGTACTTC
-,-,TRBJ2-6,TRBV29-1,CSGAMGANVLTF,TGCAGCGGCGCCATGGGGGCCAACGTCCTGACTTTC
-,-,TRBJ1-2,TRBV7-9,CASSLGSGSLGYTF,TGTGCCAGCAGCTTAGGTTCCGGATCTCTTGGCTACACCTTC
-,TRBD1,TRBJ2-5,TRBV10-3,CAISPGDRGGQTQYF,TGTGCCATCAGTCCCGGGGACAGGGGTGGTCAGACCCAGTACTTC
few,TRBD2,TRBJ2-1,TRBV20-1,CSARGLAGGLQEQFF,TGCAGTGCTAGAGGTCTAGCGGGAGGGTTACAAGAGCAGTTCTTC
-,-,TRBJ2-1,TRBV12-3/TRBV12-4,CASSVGTLEQFF,TGTGCCAGCAGTGTCGGGACTCTTGAGCAGTTCTTC